A single sample is the source of the 10 T cell receptor beta chains below, sequenced in a study of blood T cell repertoires in COVID-19. Clones were read by immunoSEQ multiplex PCR, and TCRdb kept only the in-frame ones, dropping some. Among 150,000 or so clones listed, more than 65% were seen once. Sample: peripheral blood. The receptor set was obtained from a woman between 45 and 60 years old with acute or convalescent COVID-19.

The rearrangement joins TRBV6-5 to TRBJ1-5, with 9 bases matching TRBD1. This CDR3 is 15 amino acids long. Looked up from germline, CDR1 is MNHEY and CDR2 is SVGAGI. The junction had 7 bases not matched to a gene; V was cut back by 7 bases and J by 3 bases. The CDR3 coding sequence is TGTGCCAGCAAACAAAACAGGGGGCCCAATCAGCCCCAGCATTTT. As protein: CASKQNRGPNQPQHF.

V gene TRBV28 combines with J gene TRBJ2-7, with TRBD1 matching over 8 bases. This CDR3 contains 16 residues. Germline V CDR1 and CDR2: MDHEN, SYDVKM. V lost 5 bases, J lost 2 bases, and 11 bases stayed unmatched. For the CDR3, the DNA is TGTGCCAGCAGTACCAGGGGGCGGCCCCGACCCTACGAGCAGTACTTC. It is translated as CASSTRGRPRPYEQYF.

The genes are TRBV15 and TRBJ2-1, with TRBD1 identical over 8 bases. Trimming at V came to 4 bases and at J to 6 bases, leaving 23 bases not matched to a gene. The V gene's germline CDR1 is LNHNV and CDR2 YYDKDF (reference sequence). CDR3 length: 20 residues. This CDR3 is CATSNSRRQGFHWRRNEQFF. The CDR3 DNA is TGTGCCACCAGCAACTCGAGGCGACAGGGGTTTCACTGGAGGCGCAATGAGCAGTTCTTC.

J is TRBJ1-2 and V is TRBV6-5; D remains unclear. The CDR3 is 15 amino acids. Trimming removed 2 bases from V and 2 bases from J, with 12 bases in between. Germline assignment: CDR1 MNHEY and CDR2 SVGAGI. The DNA for the CDR3 is TGTGCCAGCAGTTACCTTCGGACGGGGAACTATGGCTACACCTTC. Protein product: CASSYLRTGNYGYTF.

The chain links TRBV7-9 to TRBJ2-5, with TRBD1 as a possible D gene (7 bases). CDR3 length: 17 residues. The germline V gene encodes CDR1 SEHNR and CDR2 FQNEAQ (reference sequence). V gave up 7 bases and J gave up 4 bases, with 25 bases separating them. Here the CDR3 reads CASTQLVSGGLGETQYF. The CDR3 coding sequence is TGTGCCAGCACCCAGCTTGTTTCAGGGGGGCTGGGAGAGACCCAGTACTTC.

V and J are TRBV5-1 and TRBJ2-2; TRBD1 matches at 10 bases. Germline assignment: CDR1 SGHRS and CDR2 YFSETQ. The CDR3 contains 14 residues. Losses at the gene ends were 4 bases for V and 7 bases for J; bases not matched to a gene: 4. The CDR3 DNA is TGCGCCAGCAGCAAGGGACAGGGGAACGGGGAGCTGTTTTTT. As protein: CASSKGQGNGELFF.

This clone has only a few counts. V gene TRBV6-5 combines with J gene TRBJ1-1, with D possibly matching TRBD1 (6 bases). Trimming removed 6 bases from V and 0 bases from J, with 11 bases in between. The CDR3 consists of 14 residues. Germline V gives CDR1 MNHEY, CDR2 SVGAGI. CDR3 amino acids: CASRSRQVNTEAFF. In DNA form, the CDR3 reads TGTGCCAGCAGATCTCGACAGGTGAACACTGAAGCTTTCTTT.

CDR3 protein: CASGRHRTGVVTEAFF. CDR3 coding DNA: TGTGCCAGCGGCCGACATAGAACAGGGGTCGTCACTGAAGCTTTCTTT. V is TRBV6-2 or TRBV6-3 and J is TRBJ1-1, with 7 bases aligning to TRBD1. Germline loops: CDR1 MNHEY, CDR2 SVGEGT. V lost 8 bases to trimming and J lost 4 bases; unmatched junction nucleotides: 16. The CDR3 contains 16 residues.

The chain is built from TRBV9 and TRBJ1-6; 9 nucleotides align to TRBD1. The CDR3 runs to 15 residues. With 4 bases clipped from V and 5 bases from J, the junction kept 4 bases outside the gene matches. Germline CDR1 is SGDLS and CDR2 is YYNGEE. The DNA of the CDR3 is TGTGCCAGCAGCCCCCGACAGGGGGATAATTCACCCCTCCACTTT. It translates to CASSPRQGDNSPLHF.

This clone was seen only a few times. The V and J genes are TRBV6-1 and TRBJ2-1; 7 nucleotides agree with TRBD2. V lost 6 bases to trimming and J lost 6 bases; unmatched junction nucleotides: 8. The CDR3 contains 14 residues. CDR1 MNHNS and CDR2 SASEGT come from the germline V gene. CDR3 residues: CASSLSRGSNEQFF. Here the CDR3 DNA reads TGTGCCAGCAGCCTATCGCGGGGGAGCAATGAGCAGTTCTTC.